This TCR beta chain emerged from a study of cytomegalovirus exposure and HLA in healthy donors. The method was immunoSEQ multiplex PCR; TCRdb's version includes in-frame clones alone and lacks a portion of them. The table includes 250,000 to 300,000 clones, just over 85% detected once. V lost 3 bases, J lost 7 bases, and 9 bases lay in between. This CDR3 spans 11 amino acids. The germline V gene has CDR1 DFQATT and CDR2 SNEGSKA (reference sequence). In this sample, this clone turned up a few times. The antigen is undetermined. The sample carries other DNA sequences with the same CDR3. Donors came from a validation cohort of some 110 subjects, distinct from the first 666-subject cohort. Regarding the study as a whole: The dataset shows that most TCR sequences were rare, while some public TCRs occurred in many donors. Cytomegalovirus-associated status was assigned to 150 or so TCR beta chains.

The sample consisted of PBMCs. This chain links TRBV20-1 with TRBJ1-2; the D gene is possibly TRBD1 (5 bases). The clonotype was recovered from a woman aged 18-29 years in good health and CMV-seronegative. The CDR3 spells CSASPGGGYTF. As DNA, the CDR3 is TGCAGTGCTAGCCCGGGGGGTGGCTACACCTTC.